A single sample is the source of the 28 T cell receptor beta chains below, sequenced in a study of a mutant IDH1 vaccine in newly diagnosed glioma. Noted time point: week 23, last vaccination. A 20-mer mutant IDH1 peptide at 300 ug was injected subcutaneously with topical imiquimod. These receptors have no known antigen. The repertoire was sequenced with immunoSEQ multiplex PCR; TCRdb's copy has only in-frame clones and lacks some. This sample has approximately 79,000 clones, with approximately 85% found just once. This specimen was PBMCs, taken from a glioma patient whose treatment included an IDH1 peptide vaccine. These receptor sequences come from a woman in her 50s with glioma.

The chain couples TRBV7-6 to TRBJ2-4; D ambiguous. V was pared by 4 bases and J by 5 bases, with 6 bases between. Per germline, CDR1 SGHVS and CDR2 FNYEAQ. The CDR3 covers 12 residues. The CDR3 nucleotides read TGTGCCAGCAGCTCATGGGAAAACATTCAGTACTTC. Protein product: CASSSWENIQYF.

The CDR3 DNA sequence: TGCGCCAGCAGCTTTATGCTGGAGGCCCTCGAGCAGTTCTTC. Its translation is CASSFMLEALEQFF. The chain uses TRBV5-1 and TRBJ2-1; perhaps TRBD2 as D (5 bases). Per the germline V gene, CDR1 is SGHRS and CDR2 is YFSETQ. There are 14 residues in the CDR3. V was cut by 2 bases and J by 10 bases, with 16 bases left in between.

J is TRBJ2-3 and V is TRBV27, with 11 bases lining up with TRBD2. Germline V gene lookup returns CDR1 MNHEY and CDR2 SMNVEV (reference sequence). This CDR3 comprises 17 residues. J lost 4 bases, V lost 3 bases, and 9 bases had no gene match. In DNA form, the CDR3 reads TGTGCCAGCAGTTTTGGACCACTAGCGGGAGCCTCAGATACGCAGTATTTT. This encodes CASSFGPLAGASDTQYF.

The genes are TRBV27 and TRBJ2-1; no reliable D call. The V gene lost 8 bases and the J gene lost 0 bases, with 17 bases spanning the gap. CDR1 is MNHEY, CDR2 SMNVEV, per germline (reference sequence). This CDR3 spans 16 amino acids. CDR3 bases: TGTGCCAGCTTTCCGATGGGGTTGGGCTCCTACAATGAGCAGTTCTTC. It translates to CASFPMGLGSYNEQFF.

CDR3 loop: CASSPHQGGETQYF. The DNA for the CDR3 is TGTGCCAGCAGCCCTCACCAGGGAGGAGAGACCCAGTACTTC. The chain links TRBV14 to TRBJ2-5, with a possible D match to TRBD2 (6 bases). CDR1 and CDR2 (germline): SGHDN, FVKESK. The CDR3 runs to 14 residues. The V and J ends lost 4 bases and 4 bases respectively, with 13 bases between them.

This chain connects TRBV28 to TRBJ2-7; 11 bases match TRBD2. The CDR3 spans 15 residues. V was pared by 6 bases and J by 3 bases, with 7 bases of the junction left unmatched. CDR1 MDHEN and CDR2 SYDVKM come from the germline V gene. DNA of the CDR3: TGTGCCAGCAGGGGAGGGACTAGCGGATACTACGAGCAGTACTTC. Translation: CASRGGTSGYYEQYF.

This clone was recorded once. At one end the junction does not follow the germline gene, possibly because of a read error. The V and J genes are TRBV7-7 and TRBJ2-3; D unresolved. This CDR3 is 13 amino acids long. Germline V CDR1 and CDR2: SSHAT, FNYEAQ (reference sequence). CDR3: CASSLASTDTQYF. The CDR3 region has the DNA TGTGCTAGCAGCTTAGCAAGCACAGATACGCAGTATTTT.

CDR3 DNA sequence: TGTGCCAGCGATAAGACAGGTTCCAAAAACATTCAGTACTTC. As protein: CASDKTGSKNIQYF. This sequence joins TRBV6-6 and TRBJ2-4; D is perhaps TRBD1 (6 bases). Germline V gene data show CDR1 as MNHNY and CDR2 as SVGAGI (reference sequence). CDR3 length: 14 amino acids. With 8 bases removed from V and 2 bases from J, the gap between germline ends came to 13 bases.

Written as DNA, the CDR3 is TGTGCCAGCAGCCCGACAGAAAACACTGAAGCTTTCTTT. This encodes CASSPTENTEAFF. V and J are TRBV7-9 and TRBJ1-1; the D gene is possibly TRBD1 (5 bases). V lost 5 bases, J lost 2 bases, and 9 bases lay in between. Germline loops: CDR1 SEHNR, CDR2 FQNEAQ (reference sequence). The CDR3 covers 13 residues.

J is TRBJ1-1 and V is TRBV4-2, with D possibly being TRBD1 (5 bases). This CDR3 region has 14 residues. Germline CDR1 and CDR2: LGHNA and YNFKEQ. The germline V and J ends were trimmed by 0 bases and 6 bases, with 11 bases remaining between them. CDR3 in amino acids: CASSQDWGMAEAFF. The CDR3 DNA reads as TGTGCCAGCAGCCAAGATTGGGGGATGGCTGAAGCTTTCTTT.

This chain joins TRBV4-1 and TRBJ2-5, with TRBD2 matching 12 bases. The CDR3 runs 17 residues. Losses at the gene ends were 1 base for V and 4 bases for J; bases not matched to a gene: 7. Germline CDR1 is MGHRA and CDR2 is YSYEKL. The CDR3 loop is CASSQVRLAGDGETQYF. The CDR3 DNA reads TGCGCCAGCAGCCAAGTCCGACTAGCGGGAGATGGAGAGACCCAGTACTTC.

The CDR3 is CASSLWAGVLRVGAFF. CDR3 coding DNA: TGTGCCAGCAGTTTATGGGCAGGGGTGCTTCGAGTGGGAGCTTTCTTT. V is TRBV28 and J is TRBJ1-1, with D maybe TRBD1 (6 bases). Trimming removed 0 bases from V and 10 bases from J, with 21 bases in between. The germline V gene encodes CDR1 MDHEN and CDR2 SYDVKM. The CDR3 has 16 residues. Supplemented by reference TRBV28 and TRBJ1-1, the full variable domain reads DVKVTQSSRYLVKRTGEKVFLECVQDMDHENMFWYRQDPGLGLRLIYFSYDVKMKEKGDIPEGYSVSREKKERFSLILESASTNQTSMYLCASSLWAGVLRVGAFFGQGTRLTVV.

The chain employs TRBV4-1 and TRBJ2-4, with unresolved D. Germline V lookup: CDR1 MGHRA, CDR2 YSYEKL. This CDR3 region has 15 residues. The V end lost 1 base, the J end lost 0 bases, and 7 bases lay between the germline ends. In DNA, the CDR3 is TGCGCCAGCAGCCAAGTCACGGTAGCCAAAAACATTCAGTACTTC. It specifies CASSQVTVAKNIQYF.

The chain employs TRBV7-9 and TRBJ2-1, with no clear D. The CDR3 consists of 12 residues. The V gene lost 1 base and the J gene lost 5 bases, with 3 bases spanning the gap. Germline lookup yields CDR1 SEHNR and CDR2 FQNEAQ (reference sequence). The CDR3 reads CASSLGDNEQFF. CDR3 in DNA: TGTGCCAGCAGCTTAGGGGACAATGAGCAGTTCTTC.

The chain employs TRBV5-1 and TRBJ2-1; D might be TRBD1 (5 bases). Germline V gene lookup returns CDR1 SGHRS and CDR2 YFSETQ. The CDR3 consists of 15 residues. V was pared by 0 bases and J by 4 bases, with 11 bases between. The CDR3: CASSLDPDKYNEQFF. In nucleotides, the CDR3 is TGCGCCAGCAGCTTGGACCCGGACAAATACAATGAGCAGTTCTTC.

The chain joins TRBV5-1 to TRBJ2-3; TRBD1 matches 8 bases. Germline trimming cut 7 bases from V and 6 bases from J; bases unmatched to any gene: 7. Germline V lookup: CDR1 SGHRS, CDR2 YFSETQ. The CDR3 is made up of 13 amino acids. The CDR3: CASGQGLFDTQYF. Written as DNA, the CDR3 is TGCGCCAGCGGACAGGGCTTGTTCGATACGCAGTATTTT.

The rearrangement uses TRBV5-1 and TRBJ2-5, with 8 bases lining up with TRBD1. The CDR3 length is 14 residues. Germline loops: CDR1 SGHRS, CDR2 YFSETQ. The junction had 3 bases not matched to a gene; V was cut back by 0 bases and J by 5 bases. CDR3 bases: TGCGCCAGCAGCTTGGGGACAGGGCTGGAGACCCAGTACTTC. This sequence encodes CASSLGTGLETQYF.

The chain employs TRBV2 and TRBJ1-1, with 8 bases matching TRBD1. J lost 1 base, V lost 3 bases, and 4 bases had no gene match. In germline, CDR1 is SNHLY, CDR2 FYNNEI. CDR3 length: 15 amino acids. CDR3 sequence (DNA): TGTGCCAGCAGTGACGCCCAGGGGGCGAACACTGAAGCTTTCTTT. It translates to CASSDAQGANTEAFF.

V is TRBV11-2 and J is TRBJ2-7, with 9 bases aligning to TRBD2. CDR3 length: 16 amino acids. V trimming: 0 bases; J trimming: 5 bases; junction bases outside the gene matches: 8. From germline, CDR1 is SGHAT and CDR2 FQNNGV. CDR3: CASSLDLGREGDEQYF. CDR3 DNA: TGTGCCAGCAGCTTAGATCTTGGGCGGGAGGGGGACGAGCAGTACTTC.

This chain connects TRBV9 to TRBJ2-6; D ambiguous. The CDR3 is 18 residues long. Deletions cut 0 bases from V and 1 base from J, with 14 bases between. Per germline, CDR1 SGDLS and CDR2 YYNGEE. Here the CDR3 reads CASSVETGRVSGANVLTF. In nucleotides, the CDR3 is TGTGCCAGCAGCGTAGAAACTGGAAGGGTATCTGGGGCCAACGTCCTGACTTTC.

The chain has TRBV11-2 and TRBJ2-2; unclear D gene. The CDR3 is made up of 12 amino acids. Trimming shortened V by 8 bases and J by 0 bases, and 4 bases separated the two germline ends. The germline gives CDR1 SGHAT, CDR2 FQNNGV. This chain's CDR3 is CASRTNTGELFF. In DNA form, the CDR3 reads TGTGCCAGCCGCACGAACACCGGGGAGCTGTTTTTT.

This clone was observed a few times. This rearrangement joins TRBV9 to TRBJ2-5; 9 bases are a match to TRBD2. This CDR3 is 15 amino acids long. Germline V gene data show CDR1 as SGDLS and CDR2 as YYNGEE. Trimming took 4 bases from V and 2 from J; bases not matched to a gene: 6. The CDR3 spells CASSPSLAGQETQYF. In nucleotides, the CDR3 is TGTGCCAGCAGCCCCTCTCTAGCGGGACAAGAGACCCAGTACTTC.

The V gene is TRBV18, the J gene TRBJ2-7; 8 bases are a match to TRBD2. With 0 bases clipped from V and 0 bases from J, the junction kept 1 base outside the gene matches. This CDR3 has 15 residues. Germline CDR1 reads KGHSH; CDR2 reads LQKENI. CDR3 loop: CASSPPTSDSYEQYF. CDR3 sequence (DNA): TGTGCCAGCTCACCACCGACTAGCGACTCCTACGAGCAGTACTTC.

For this clone: Within the sample, other DNA sequences also encode this same CDR3. This chain links TRBV5-1 with TRBJ2-1; D remains unclear. Germline V gene data show CDR1 as SGHRS and CDR2 as YFSETQ. The V and J ends lost 5 bases and 4 bases respectively, with 7 bases between them. The CDR3 sequence is 12 residues long. The CDR3 region is CASSFNYNEQFF. The DNA of the CDR3 is TGCGCCAGCAGTTTTAATTACAATGAGCAGTTCTTC.

This clone came up once. The V call is TRBV18, the J call TRBJ2-7, with 10 bases fitting TRBD2. The CDR3 runs 15 residues. V was pared by 3 bases and J by 2 bases, with 4 bases of the junction left unmatched. Germline V CDR1 and CDR2: KGHSH, LQKENI. CDR3 in amino acids: CASSPGLADAYEQYF. For the CDR3, the DNA is TGTGCCAGCTCACCCGGACTAGCGGATGCCTACGAGCAGTACTTC.

This chain joins TRBV19 and TRBJ1-6, with TRBD1 matching over 8 bases. Trimming removed 6 bases from V and 0 bases from J; junction bases left unmatched: 10. The germline V gene encodes CDR1 LNHDA and CDR2 SQIVND (reference sequence). The CDR3 is 18 residues long. CDR3 amino acids: CASSLWTGTGSYNSPLHF. In DNA, the CDR3 is TGTGCCAGTAGCCTCTGGACAGGGACGGGCTCCTATAATTCACCCCTCCACTTT.

J is TRBJ1-5 and V is TRBV28; D gene ambiguous. The CDR3 spans 14 residues. Between the trimmed V and J ends, which lost 8 bases and 3 bases, there was a span of 14 bases. CDR1 is MDHEN, CDR2 SYDVKM, per germline. CDR3 region: CASFSPQHNQPQHF. CDR3 coding DNA: TGTGCCAGCTTTTCCCCACAGCACAATCAGCCCCAGCATTTT.

The chain links TRBV19 to TRBJ1-1; TRBD1 aligns across 8 bases. Losses at the gene ends were 4 bases for V and 3 bases for J; bases not matched to a gene: 10. The CDR3 is 16 amino acids. Germline V CDR1 and CDR2: LNHDA, SQIVND (reference sequence). The CDR3, as DNA: TGTGCCAGTAGTAAACATCTCGGGACAGGAGACACTGAAGCTTTCTTT. Translating it yields CASSKHLGTGDTEAFF.